What follows are 6 T cell receptor beta chains derived from one specimen sequenced in a study of shared clonotypes between healthy human individuals. Naive CD8 isolation took CD45RO-negative cells positively selected for CCR7 and excluded terminally differentiated effector memory CD45RA+ cells. Clones were sequenced by immunoSEQ multiplex PCR, and TCRdb holds only the in-frame ones, with some missing. The sample shows about 2.1 million clones, 93% of them seen only once. The sequencing sample was made of naive CD8+ T cells from PBMCs. The receptors stem from a young man in good health. Some clones in this sample may be carry-over from other donors' samples.

With respect to this clone: This CDR3 is also generated by other DNA sequences in the sample. The rearrangement joins TRBV4-1 to TRBJ2-7; D might be TRBD1 (5 bases). The CDR3 extends over 13 amino acids. The germline V and J ends were trimmed by 1 base and 5 bases, with 9 bases remaining between them. Germline loops: CDR1 MGHRA, CDR2 YSYEKL. CDR3 coding DNA: TGCGCCAGCAGCCAAGTTCAGGGCAACGAGCAGTACTTC. This codes for CASSQVQGNEQYF.

The J gene is TRBJ2-1, the V gene TRBV11-3, with D perhaps TRBD2 (6 bases). The CDR3 loop spans 15 amino acids. The germline V and J ends were trimmed by 6 bases and 3 bases, with 15 bases remaining between them. CDR1 is SGHNT and CDR2 is YENEEA in the germline V gene. CDR3 in amino acids: CASSPGRGNYNEQFF. Here the CDR3 DNA reads TGTGCCAGCAGTCCGGGGCGCGGGAACTACAATGAGCAGTTCTTC.

This chain links TRBV27 with TRBJ2-3; 7 bases match TRBD2. This CDR3 region has 16 residues. Germline CDR1 is MNHEY and CDR2 is SMNVEV (reference sequence). V shed 3 bases and J 8 bases; nucleotides not matched to a gene: 14. CDR3 DNA sequence: TGTGCCAGCAGTTTCGTGTCCGAGCGGGATCCAGGTACGCAGTATTTT. Translating it yields CASSFVSERDPGTQYF.

The V gene is TRBV7-8, the J gene TRBJ2-7, with D perhaps TRBD2 (7 bases). Germline V gene sequence: CDR1 SGHVS, CDR2 FQNEAQ. V was shortened by 5 bases and J by 0 bases, with 14 bases between the two germline ends. There are 15 residues in the CDR3. The CDR3: CASSPGAGDSYEQYF. The CDR3 DNA reads as TGTGCCAGCAGCCCAGGGGCGGGGGACTCCTACGAGCAGTACTTC. The variable domain in full, with the rest retrieved from reference TRBV7-8 and TRBJ2-7, is GAGVSQSPRYKVAKRGQDVALRCDPISGHVSLFWYQQALGQGPEFLTYFQNEAQLDKSGLPSDRFFAERPEGSVSTLKIQRTQQEDSAVYLCASSPGAGDSYEQYFGPGTRLTVT.

The V call is TRBV6-1, the J call TRBJ1-4; a weak D match, TRBD1 (6 bases). The V gene lost 1 base and the J gene lost 13 bases, with 16 bases spanning the gap. The CDR3 length is 14 residues. Per germline, CDR1 MNHNS and CDR2 SASEGT. DNA for the CDR3: TGTGCCAGCAGTGAAGACAGGGACCGAAGGGGACTGTTTTTT. It is translated as CASSEDRDRRGLFF.

This CDR3 is CASSFRPRDSYNEQFF. CDR3 DNA: TGTGCCAGCAGTTTCCGACCAAGAGACAGTTACAATGAGCAGTTCTTC. The chain links TRBV6-5 to TRBJ2-1; D is perhaps TRBD1 (5 bases). The CDR3 has 16 amino acids. The germline CDR1 and CDR2 sequences are MNHEY and SVGAGI. Trimming cost V 4 bases and J 4 bases, with 17 bases left between them.